This TCR beta chain was profiled in a study of blood T cell repertoires in COVID-19. Study as a whole: The United States, Italy and Spain supplied acute and convalescent COVID-19 samples. Sample material is recorded as cDNA or gDNA derived from T cells, B-cell-depleted T cells, or PBMCs.

Per the study methods: Researchers report that nucleated cell counts were estimated from reference gene primer amplification. Here immunoSEQ multiplex PCR was the method, and the copy in TCRdb shows in-frame clones only, minus some. That table furnishes V, J and clone size, whereas the DNA furnished D and trimming. This sample has more than 150,000 clones, with around 79% found just once. Trimming took off 7 bases at V and 4 bases at J, with 11 bases between the two ends. CDR3 length: 13 amino acids. Germline CDR1 and CDR2: MNHEY and SMNVEV (reference sequence). This clone occurred once. Sequenced: peripheral blood. V is TRBV27 and J is TRBJ2-1; maybe TRBD1 (6 bases). This clonotype originated in a man aged 50 or older who had recovered from COVID-19. The CDR3 DNA sequence: TGTGCCAGCAAGCGGACAGTATACAATGAGCAGTTCTTC. It encodes CASKRTVYNEQFF.